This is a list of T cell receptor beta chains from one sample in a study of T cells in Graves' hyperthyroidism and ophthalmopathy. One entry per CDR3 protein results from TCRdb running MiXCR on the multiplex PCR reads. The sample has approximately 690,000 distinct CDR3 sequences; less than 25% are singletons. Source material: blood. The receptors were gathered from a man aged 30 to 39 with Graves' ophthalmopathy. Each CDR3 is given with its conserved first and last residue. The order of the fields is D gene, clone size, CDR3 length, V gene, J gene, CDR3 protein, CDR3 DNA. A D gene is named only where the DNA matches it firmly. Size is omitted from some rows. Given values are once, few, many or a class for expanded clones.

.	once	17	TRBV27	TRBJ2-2	CASSLRQGGGNTGELFF	TGTGCCAGCAGTCTCCGCCAGGGGGGGGGGAACACCGGGGAGCTGTTTTTT
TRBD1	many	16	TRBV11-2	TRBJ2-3	CASSRLYRDRVLTQYF	TGTGCCAGCAGTCGACTCTACCGGGACAGGGTCCTTACGCAGTATTTT
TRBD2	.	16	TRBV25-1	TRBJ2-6	CASRPGGSAGANVLTF	TGTGCCAGCAGGCCCGGGGGGAGTGCTGGGGCCAACGTCCTGACTTTC
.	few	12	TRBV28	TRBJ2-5	CASSPQAQTQYF	TGTGCCAGCAGCCCCCAGGCCCAGACCCAGTACTTC
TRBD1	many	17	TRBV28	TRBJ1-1	CASRERGRGRVDTEAFF	TGTGCCAGCAGGGAGAGGGGCAGGGGGCGAGTTGACACTGAAGCTTTCTTT
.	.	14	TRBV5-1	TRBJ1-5	CASSSGQMIQPQHF	TGCGCCAGCAGCTCCGGACAGATGATACAGCCCCAGCATTTT
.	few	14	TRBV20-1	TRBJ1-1	CSAASTVKNTEAFF	TGCAGTGCAGCATCGACAGTTAAGAACACTGAAGCTTTCTTT
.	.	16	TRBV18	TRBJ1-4	CASSPEGPTSNEKLFF	TGTGCCAGCTCACCAGAGGGCCCCACCTCGAATGAAAAACTGTTTTTT
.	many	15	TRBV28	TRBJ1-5	CASSHVVGTGQPQHF	TGTGCCAGCAGCCACGTAGTGGGAACTGGTCAGCCCCAGCATTTT
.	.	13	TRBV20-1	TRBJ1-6	CSVQGRADSPLHF	TGCAGTGTACAAGGGAGGGCAGATTCACCCCTCCACTTT
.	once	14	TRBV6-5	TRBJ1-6	CASSYTGRNSPLHF	TGTGCCAGCAGTTACACCGGACGGAATTCACCCCTCCACTTT
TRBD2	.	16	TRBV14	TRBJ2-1	CASSSGTSGILNEQFF	TGTGCCAGCAGCTCCGGGACTAGCGGGATTCTGAATGAGCAGTTCTTC
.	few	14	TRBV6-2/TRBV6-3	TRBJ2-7	CASSLLGGTYEQYF	TGTGCCAGCAGCTTACTTGGGGGAACCTACGAGCAGTACTTC
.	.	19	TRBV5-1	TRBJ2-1	CASRYGDRGGTRRLHEQFF	TGCGCCAGCAGATACGGCGACAGGGGGGGGACTAGGCGTTTACATGAGCAGTTCTTC
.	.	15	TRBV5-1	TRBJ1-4	CASSLAVSRYEKLFF	TGCGCCAGCAGCTTGGCAGTCAGCCGGTATGAAAAACTGTTTTTT
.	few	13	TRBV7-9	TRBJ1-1	CASSLDGSNEAFF	TGTGCCAGCAGCTTAGATGGTTCGAATGAAGCTTTCTTT
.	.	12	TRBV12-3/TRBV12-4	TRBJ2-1	CASTNEAGEQFF	TGTGCCAGCACCAACGAGGCAGGGGAGCAGTTCTTC
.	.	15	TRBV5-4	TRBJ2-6	CASSLTGTSTYVLTF	TGTGCCAGCAGCTTGACGGGGACCTCTACTTACGTCCTGACTTTC
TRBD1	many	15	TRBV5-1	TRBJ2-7	CASSLAGTELYEQYF	TGCGCCAGCAGCTTGGCGGGGACAGAACTCTACGAGCAGTACTTC
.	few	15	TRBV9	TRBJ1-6	CASSSKDSYNSPLHF	TGTGCCAGCTCCTCCAAGGACTCCTATAATTCACCCCTCCACTTT
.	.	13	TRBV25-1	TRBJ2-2	CASRGPGPGELFF	TGTGCCAGCAGGGGCCCGGGGCCCGGGGAGCTGTTTTTT
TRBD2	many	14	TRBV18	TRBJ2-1	CASSPPGGYNEQFF	TGTGCCAGCTCACCACCGGGAGGGTACAATGAGCAGTTCTTC
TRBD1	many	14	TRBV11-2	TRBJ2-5	CASSPTGTGETQYF	TGTGCCAGCAGCCCTACTGGGACAGGGGAGACCCAGTACTTC
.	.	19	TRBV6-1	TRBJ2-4	CASSTQPGTPLRAKNIQYF	TGTGCCAGCAGTACCCAGCCAGGGACCCCTCTCCGGGCCAAAAACATTCAGTACTTC
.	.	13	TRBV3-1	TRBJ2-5	CASSLAGTETQYF	TGTGCCAGCAGTCTAGCCGGGACAGAGACCCAGTACTTC
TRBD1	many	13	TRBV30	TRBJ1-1	CAWGDSLNTEAFF	TGTGCCTGGGGGGACAGCCTCAACACTGAAGCTTTCTTT
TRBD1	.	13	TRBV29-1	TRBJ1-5	CSVGTGVNQPQHF	TGCAGCGTGGGGACAGGGGTAAATCAGCCCCAGCATTTT
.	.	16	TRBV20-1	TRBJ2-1	CSAEAWDQLTYNEQFF	TGCAGTGCCGAGGCTTGGGACCAACTAACCTACAATGAGCAGTTCTTC
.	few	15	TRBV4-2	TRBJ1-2	CASSQDLAGNYGYTF	TGTGCCAGCAGCCAAGATCTGGCGGGAAACTATGGCTACACCTTC
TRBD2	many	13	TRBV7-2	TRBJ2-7	CASTPGGARGQYF	TGTGCCAGCACCCCCGGGGGGGCCAGGGGGCAGTACTTC
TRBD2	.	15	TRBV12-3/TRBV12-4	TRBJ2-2	CASSFGRAGTGELFF	TGTGCCAGCAGTTTTGGGAGGGCCGGCACCGGGGAGCTGTTTTTT
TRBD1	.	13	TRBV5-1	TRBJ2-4	CASSPDRADIQYF	TGCGCCAGCAGCCCGGACAGGGCAGACATTCAGTACTTC
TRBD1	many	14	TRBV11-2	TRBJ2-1	CASSQSGQRNEQFF	TGTGCCAGCAGCCAATCGGGACAGCGGAATGAGCAGTTCTTC
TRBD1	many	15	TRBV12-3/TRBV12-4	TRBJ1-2	CASRDPGQVVPRYTF	TGTGCCAGCAGGGATCCGGGACAGGTCGTTCCTCGCTACACCTTC
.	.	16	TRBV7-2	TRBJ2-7	CASSLKGGPSFGEQYF	TGTGCCAGCAGCTTAAAAGGGGGGCCGTCCTTTGGGGAGCAGTACTTC
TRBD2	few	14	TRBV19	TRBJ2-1	CASSSGGRFNEQFF	TGTGCCAGTAGCTCGGGAGGCAGATTTAATGAGCAGTTCTTC
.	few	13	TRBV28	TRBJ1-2	CASSLTVGTSYTF	TGTGCCAGCAGTTTGACAGTAGGTACTAGCTACACCTTC
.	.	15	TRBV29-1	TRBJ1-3	CSGAIWDASGNTIYF	TGCAGCGGGGCCATCTGGGATGCCTCTGGAAACACCATATATTTT
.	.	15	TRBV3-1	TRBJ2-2	CASSQRPNLSGELFF	TGTGCCAGCAGCCAAAGGCCTAACCTGTCCGGGGAGCTGTTTTTT
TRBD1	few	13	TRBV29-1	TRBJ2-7	CSVEKTGTYEQYF	TGCAGCGTTGAAAAGACAGGGACGTACGAGCAGTACTTC
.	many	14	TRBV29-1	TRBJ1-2	CSVSSTGRGYGYTF	TGCAGCGTATCTTCGACAGGTCGAGGGTATGGCTACACCTTC